This section outlines one TCR beta chain sequence together with its context. The target antigen is unknown. TCRdb's copy holds only in-frame clones and misses some; the assay was immunoSEQ multiplex PCR. Of fewer than 6,500 clones listed, around a quarter are singletons. The data were obtained in a study of sequential checkpoint blockade in melanoma. Study context: Roughly 23 patients had matched tumor biopsies before treatment and at week 13 after nivolumab or ipilimumab alone.

Germline V gives CDR1 LNHDA, CDR2 SQIVND (reference sequence). V lost 3 bases and J 7 bases, leaving 10 bases between the germline ends. This CDR3 is 13 amino acids long. Notes on the study in general: For nivolumab-first patients, baseline tumor clonality was associated with response.

Described treatment: randomized to nivolumab then ipilimumab (arm A) or the reverse (arm B). Here the sequenced sample was tumor tissue (inferred from file names), taken from a patient given nivolumab and ipilimumab in sequence. The receptor was isolated from a human donor with melanoma. This chain links TRBV19 with TRBJ1-5; possibly TRBD1 for D (5 bases). The CDR3 bases are TGTGCCAGTAGTATGGGGGAGAGGCAGCCCCAGCATTTT. Amino acid sequence: CASSMGERQPQHF.